Below, one T cell receptor beta chain is given with its context. Seattle participants joined during active infection and were tracked over time. Unmatched junction bases numbered 4, after V lost 3 bases and J lost 4 bases. The CDR3 consists of 14 residues. CDR1 is SGHRS and CDR2 is YFSETQ in the germline V gene. This sample is drawn from a study of blood T cell repertoires in COVID-19. In the study overall: The United States, Italy and Spain provided the acute and convalescent COVID-19 samples.

As handled by the study authors: Reference gene primer amplification yielded estimated nucleated cell counts. Assay used: immunoSEQ multiplex PCR; TCRdb lists only in-frame clones, some missing. D and trimming were read from the DNA, whereas the V and J calls and clone size are those reported in that table. This sample has more than 350,000 clones; 80% to 90% occur once, and the top ten carry about 3%. This TCR came from a woman aged 30 to 39 with COVID-19, enrolled during active disease. The sequencing input was peripheral blood. The chain combines TRBV5-1 with TRBJ1-1; 9 positions match TRBD1. CDR3 in DNA: TGCGCCAGCAGCTGGGACAGGGCTCCCACTGAAGCTTTCTTT. Protein: CASSWDRAPTEAFF.